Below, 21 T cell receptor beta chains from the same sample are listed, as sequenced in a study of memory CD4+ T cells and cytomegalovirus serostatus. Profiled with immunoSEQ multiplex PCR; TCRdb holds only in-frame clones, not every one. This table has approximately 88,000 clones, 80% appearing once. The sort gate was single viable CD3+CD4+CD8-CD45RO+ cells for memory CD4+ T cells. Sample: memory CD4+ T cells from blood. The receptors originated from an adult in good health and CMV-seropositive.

The CDR3 bases are TGCGCCAGCAGCTTGGGGGGGGATCCTGGAAACACCATATATTTT. It codes for CASSLGGDPGNTIYF. J is TRBJ1-3 and V is TRBV5-1, with D perhaps matching TRBD1 (5 bases). Germline CDR1 and CDR2: SGHRS and YFSETQ. The CDR3 runs to 15 residues. The V end lost 0 bases, the J end lost 2 bases, and 9 bases lay between the germline ends. The full variable domain, its missing parts supplied by reference TRBV5-1 and TRBJ1-3, is KAGVTQTPRYLIKTRGQQVTLSCSPISGHRSVSWYQQTPGQGLQFLFEYFSETQRNKGNFPGRFSGRQFSNSRSEMNVSTLELGDSALYLCASSLGGDPGNTIYFGEGSWLTVV.

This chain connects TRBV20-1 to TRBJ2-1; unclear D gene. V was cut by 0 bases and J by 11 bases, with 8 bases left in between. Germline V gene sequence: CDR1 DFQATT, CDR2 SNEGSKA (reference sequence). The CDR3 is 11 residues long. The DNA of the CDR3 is TGCAGTGCTAGAGATAGAGACAAGCAGTTCTTC. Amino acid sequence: CSARDRDKQFF.

CDR3 nucleotides: TGTGCCAGTAGTCCCTGGACAGGGGAGGCTGGAAACACCATATATTTT. This translates into CASSPWTGEAGNTIYF. V gene TRBV19 combines with J gene TRBJ1-3, with 9 bases identical to TRBD1. After removal of 5 bases from V and 2 bases from J, the junction contained 7 bases not matched to a gene. Germline CDR1 reads LNHDA; CDR2 reads SQIVND (reference sequence). The CDR3 has 16 amino acids.

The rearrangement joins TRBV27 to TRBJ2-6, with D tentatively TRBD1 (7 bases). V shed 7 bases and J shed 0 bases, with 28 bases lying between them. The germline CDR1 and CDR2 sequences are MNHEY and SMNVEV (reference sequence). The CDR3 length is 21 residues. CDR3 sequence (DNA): TGTGCCAGCACCTCCAGGGCCAGGGGGGTCCGCCTGAGCTCTGGGGCCAACGTCCTGACTTTC. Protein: CASTSRARGVRLSSGANVLTF.

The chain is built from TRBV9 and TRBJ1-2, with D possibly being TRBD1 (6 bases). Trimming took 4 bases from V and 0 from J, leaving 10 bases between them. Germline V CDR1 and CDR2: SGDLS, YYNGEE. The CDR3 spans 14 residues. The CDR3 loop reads CASSLGGANYGYTF. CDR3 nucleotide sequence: TGTGCCAGCAGCTTAGGGGGGGCTAACTATGGCTACACCTTC.

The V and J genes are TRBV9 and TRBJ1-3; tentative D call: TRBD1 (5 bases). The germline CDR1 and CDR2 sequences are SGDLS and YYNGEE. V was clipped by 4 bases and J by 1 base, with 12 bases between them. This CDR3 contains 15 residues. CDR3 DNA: TGTGCCAGCAGCCCCCGTTGGGGGTCTGGAAACACCATATATTTT. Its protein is CASSPRWGSGNTIYF.

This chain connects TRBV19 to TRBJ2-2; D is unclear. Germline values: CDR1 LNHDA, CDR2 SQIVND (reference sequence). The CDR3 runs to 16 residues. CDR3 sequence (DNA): TGTGCTTCTAAAGCATGGGCAGCCAGTAACACCGGGGAGCTGTTTTTT. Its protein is CASKAWAASNTGELFF.

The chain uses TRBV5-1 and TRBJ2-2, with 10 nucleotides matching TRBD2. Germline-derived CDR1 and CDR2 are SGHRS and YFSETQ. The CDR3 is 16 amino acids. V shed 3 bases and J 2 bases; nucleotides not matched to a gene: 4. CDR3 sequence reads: CASSSTSGINTGELFF. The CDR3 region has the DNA TGCGCCAGCAGCTCTACTAGCGGGATAAACACCGGGGAGCTGTTTTTT.

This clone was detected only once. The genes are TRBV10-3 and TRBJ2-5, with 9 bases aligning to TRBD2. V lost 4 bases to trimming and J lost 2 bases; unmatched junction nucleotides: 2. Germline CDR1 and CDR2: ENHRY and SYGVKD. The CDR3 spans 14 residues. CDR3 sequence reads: CAISATSGQETQYF. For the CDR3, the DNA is TGTGCCATCAGTGCGACTAGCGGTCAAGAGACCCAGTACTTC.

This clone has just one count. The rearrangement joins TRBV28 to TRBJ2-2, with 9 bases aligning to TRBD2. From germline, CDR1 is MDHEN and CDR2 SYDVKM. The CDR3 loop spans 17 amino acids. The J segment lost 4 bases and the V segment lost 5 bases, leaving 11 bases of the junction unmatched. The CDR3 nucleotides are TGTGCCAGCAGTACCCATAGCGGGAGTACGGGCACCGGGGAGCTGTTTTTT. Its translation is CASSTHSGSTGTGELFF. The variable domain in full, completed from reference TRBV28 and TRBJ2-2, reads DVKVTQSSRYLVKRTGEKVFLECVQDMDHENMFWYRQDPGLGLRLIYFSYDVKMKEKGDIPEGYSVSREKKERFSLILESASTNQTSMYLCASSTHSGSTGTGELFFGEGSRLTVL.

The CDR3 nucleotides read TGTGCCAGCAGCCCCCGACTAGCCGCCGGGGAGCTGTTTTTT. It specifies CASSPRLAAGELFF. The chain carries TRBV7-8 and TRBJ2-2; TRBD2 aligns across 7 bases. Looked up from germline, CDR1 is SGHVS and CDR2 is FQNEAQ. The CDR3 extends over 14 amino acids. V lost 5 bases, J lost 6 bases, and 6 bases stayed unmatched.

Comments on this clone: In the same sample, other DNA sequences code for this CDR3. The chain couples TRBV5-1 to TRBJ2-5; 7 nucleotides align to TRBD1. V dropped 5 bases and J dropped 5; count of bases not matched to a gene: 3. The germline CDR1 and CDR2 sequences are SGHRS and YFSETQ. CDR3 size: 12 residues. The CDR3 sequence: CASRGGGETQYF. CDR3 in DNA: TGCGCCAGCAGAGGGGGCGGTGAGACCCAGTACTTC.

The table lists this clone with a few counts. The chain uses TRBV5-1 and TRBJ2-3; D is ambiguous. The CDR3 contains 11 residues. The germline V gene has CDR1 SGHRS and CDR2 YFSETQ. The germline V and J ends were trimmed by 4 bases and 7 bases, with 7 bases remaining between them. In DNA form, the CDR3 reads TGCGCCAGCAGCCAAGGTTATACGCAGTATTTT. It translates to CASSQGYTQYF.

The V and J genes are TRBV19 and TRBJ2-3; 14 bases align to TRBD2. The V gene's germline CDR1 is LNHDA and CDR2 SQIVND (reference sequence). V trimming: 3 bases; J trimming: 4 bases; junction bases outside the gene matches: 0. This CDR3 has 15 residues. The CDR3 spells CASSMTSGRADTQYF. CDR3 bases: TGTGCCAGTAGTATGACTAGCGGGAGGGCAGATACGCAGTATTTT.

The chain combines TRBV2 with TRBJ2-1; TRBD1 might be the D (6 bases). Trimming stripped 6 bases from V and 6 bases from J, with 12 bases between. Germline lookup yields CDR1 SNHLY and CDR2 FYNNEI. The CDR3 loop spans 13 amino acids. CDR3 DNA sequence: TGTGCCAGCAGGGCAGACAGGCGCAATGAGCAGTTCTTC. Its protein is CASRADRRNEQFF.

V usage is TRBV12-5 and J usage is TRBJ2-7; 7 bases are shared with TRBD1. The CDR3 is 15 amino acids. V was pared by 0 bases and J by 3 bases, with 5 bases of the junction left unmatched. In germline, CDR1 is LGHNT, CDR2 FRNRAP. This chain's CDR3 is CASGLVQGSIYEQYF. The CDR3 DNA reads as TGTGCTAGTGGTTTGGTACAGGGGTCAATCTACGAGCAGTACTTC. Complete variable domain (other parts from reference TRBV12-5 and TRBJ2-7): DARVTQTPRHKVTEMGQEVTMRCQPILGHNTVFWYRQTMMQGLELLAYFRNRAPLDDSGMPKDRFSAEMPDATLATLKIQPSEPRDSAVYFCASGLVQGSIYEQYFGPGTRLTVT.

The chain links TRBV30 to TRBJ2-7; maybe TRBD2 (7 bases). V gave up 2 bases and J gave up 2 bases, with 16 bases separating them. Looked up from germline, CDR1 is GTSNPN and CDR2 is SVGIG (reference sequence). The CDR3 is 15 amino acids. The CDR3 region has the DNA TGTGCCTGGAGTTCCCCAGGGAGGGGGACCTACGAGCAGTACTTC. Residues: CAWSSPGRGTYEQYF.

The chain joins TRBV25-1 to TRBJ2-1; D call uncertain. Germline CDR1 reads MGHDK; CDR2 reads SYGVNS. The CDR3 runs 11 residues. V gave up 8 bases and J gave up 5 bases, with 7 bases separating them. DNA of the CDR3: TGTGCCAGCGTCGGCCACAATGAGCAGTTCTTC. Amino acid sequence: CASVGHNEQFF.

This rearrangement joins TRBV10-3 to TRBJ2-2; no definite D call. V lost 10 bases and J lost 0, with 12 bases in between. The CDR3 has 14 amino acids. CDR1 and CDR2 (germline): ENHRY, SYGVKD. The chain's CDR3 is CATRGATNTGELFF. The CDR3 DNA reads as TGTGCCACCCGAGGAGCAACGAACACCGGGGAGCTGTTTTTT.

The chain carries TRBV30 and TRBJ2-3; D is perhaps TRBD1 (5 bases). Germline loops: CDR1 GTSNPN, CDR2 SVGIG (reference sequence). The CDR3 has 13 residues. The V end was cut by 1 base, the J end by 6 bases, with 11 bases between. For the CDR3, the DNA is TGTGCCTGGAGTGCCCAACAGGTGGATACGCAGTATTTT. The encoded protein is CAWSAQQVDTQYF.

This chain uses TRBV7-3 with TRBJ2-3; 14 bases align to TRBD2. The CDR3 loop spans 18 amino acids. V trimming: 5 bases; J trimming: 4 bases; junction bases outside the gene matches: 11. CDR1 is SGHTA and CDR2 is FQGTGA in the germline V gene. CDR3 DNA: TGTGCCAGCAGCCCCGTCGGGGGGACTAGCGGGAGAGCAGATACGCAGTATTTT. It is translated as CASSPVGGTSGRADTQYF.